This T cell receptor (beta chain) derives from a study of cytomegalovirus exposure and HLA in healthy donors. General observations from the study: Within an earlier analysis, most TCR beta V segments proved productive either about 90% or about 30% of the time. In a later analysis, parvovirus B19, influenza, CMV and Epstein-Barr virus appeared linked to several top co-occurrence clusters. Researchers catalogued under 200 TCR beta chains as cytomegalovirus-associated. Later analysis identified a missense DCLRE1C variant that was linked to TCR beta V- and J-gene trimming.

For this clone: Its antigen is as yet unknown.

Trimming stripped 4 bases from V and 4 bases from J, with 10 bases between. Looked up from germline, CDR1 is SEHNR and CDR2 is FQNEAQ (reference sequence). CDR3 length: 13 residues. PCR used 60 Vbeta primers and 13 Jbeta primers. The repertoire was sequenced with immunoSEQ multiplex PCR; TCRdb's copy has only in-frame clones and lacks some. The table includes approximately 160,000 clones, roughly 80% detected once. Sequencing was done on a sample of PBMCs. This receptor was obtained from a human donor in good health. The gene calls are TRBV7-9 and TRBJ2-5, with a possible D match to TRBD2 (5 bases). The CDR3 nucleotides read TGTGCCAGCAGCTCCGGACTTCCAGAGACCCAGTACTTC. Its protein is CASSSGLPETQYF.